These T cell receptor beta chains were read from a single sample in a study of blood T cell repertoires in COVID-19. Here immunoSEQ multiplex PCR was the method, and the copy in TCRdb shows in-frame clones only, minus some. The sample shows about 150,000 clones, approximately 86% of them seen only once. The sample was peripheral blood. The receptors were sampled from a man in his 60s with COVID-19, enrolled during active disease. CDR3s include the opening cysteine and the closing phenylalanine or tryptophan. The D gene is left open where the match is weak. For some rows the clone size is stated as once, few or many, or as a class when expanded; others skip it.

D,size,J,V,DNA,CDR3
TRBD2,.,TRBJ2-3,TRBV5-1,TGCGCCAGCAGCAGCGGGGGGGCCGATGGGGATACGCAGTATTTT,CASSSGGADGDTQYF
TRBD1,.,TRBJ1-5,TRBV29-1,TGCAGCGTGGGGGACAGGGATCAGCCCCAGCATTTT,CSVGDRDQPQHF
.,.,TRBJ1-6,TRBV25-1,TGTGCCAGCAGTGAATTTAGTACCGTTAATTCACCCCTCCACTTT,CASSEFSTVNSPLHF
TRBD1,.,TRBJ1-5,TRBV28,TGTGCCAGCAACAACTTCCGACAGGGAACGAATCAGCCCCAGCATTTT,CASNNFRQGTNQPQHF
.,.,TRBJ1-5,TRBV19,TGTGCCACCAGCCTTGGGGGGAGCAATCAGCCCCAGCATTTT,CATSLGGSNQPQHF
TRBD2,.,TRBJ2-1,TRBV9,TGTGCCAGCAGCGTAGGGATAAGCGGGGACGCGTACAATGAGCAGTTCTTC,CASSVGISGDAYNEQFF
TRBD2,once,TRBJ2-1,TRBV18,TGTGCCAGCTCACCCCGGACTAGCGGGAACAATGAGCAGTTCTTC,CASSPRTSGNNEQFF
.,once,TRBJ1-5,TRBV19,TGTGCCAGTAGGGCAGGGGCGGGAGCGGGGCACCAGCCCCAGCATTTT,CASRAGAGAGHQPQHF
TRBD2,.,TRBJ2-1,TRBV6-5,TGTGCCAGCAGTTCTCGAGCGGGGGTACTCAATGAGCAGTTCTTC,CASSSRAGVLNEQFF
TRBD1,.,TRBJ1-2,TRBV6-5,TGTGCCAGCAGACGACCCGACAGGGGGAGGGGATACACCTTC,CASRRPDRGRGYTF
TRBD2,.,TRBJ2-3,TRBV7-2,TGTGCCAGCAGCTTAGCTATTACTAGCGGGGGGCGTAGCACAGATACGCAGTATTTT,CASSLAITSGGRSTDTQYF
.,.,TRBJ1-5,TRBV7-2,TGTGCCAGCAGCGTGACAGAGGTGCCCCAGCCCCAGCATTTT,CASSVTEVPQPQHF
TRBD2,.,TRBJ2-2,TRBV2,TGTGCCAGCAGGACATTAGCGGGGAAGGGGGAGCTGTTTTTT,CASRTLAGKGELFF
.,.,TRBJ2-7,TRBV11-2,TGTGCCAGCAGCTCTAGCCAGGAACCTTACGAGCAGTACTTC,CASSSSQEPYEQYF
.,.,TRBJ1-1,TRBV19,TGTGCCAGTACCGACAACCCAACACCGAACACTGAAGCTTTCTTT,CASTDNPTPNTEAFF
.,.,TRBJ1-1,TRBV11-2,TGTGCCAGCAGCCAACATCTGACAGTTAACACTGAAGCTTTCTTT,CASSQHLTVNTEAFF
.,.,TRBJ1-1,TRBV28,TGTGCCAGCACCAGCAGGGGTCGGGCTGAAGCTTTCTTT,CASTSRGRAEAFF
.,.,TRBJ1-2,TRBV6-2/TRBV6-3,TGTGCCAGCAGTTACTCGGCGGTAAACTATGGCTACACCTTC,CASSYSAVNYGYTF
TRBD2,few,TRBJ2-7,TRBV18,TGTGCCAGCTCACCGGGACTAGCGGGAGAAGGCTACGAGCAGTACTTC,CASSPGLAGEGYEQYF
.,.,TRBJ1-2,TRBV2,TGTGCCAGCAGTGGGCAGGCCATCTATGGCTACACCTTC,CASSGQAIYGYTF
.,.,TRBJ1-5,TRBV23-1,TGCGCCAGCAGTCTAAGGCCTCCAGGGGACGGCAATCAGCCCCAGCATTTT,CASSLRPPGDGNQPQHF
.,.,TRBJ2-7,TRBV7-2,TGTGCCAGCAGCCTGAGCGGCCCTAGTACTCCCGAGCAGTACTTC,CASSLSGPSTPEQYF
TRBD1,few,TRBJ1-6,TRBV6-5,TGTGCCAGCAGGGACAGGGATTCACCCCTCCACTTT,CASRDRDSPLHF
TRBD1,.,TRBJ1-2,TRBV7-3,TGTGCCAGCAGCCAACGACAGGGGTTGAGCTACACCTTC,CASSQRQGLSYTF
.,.,TRBJ1-1,TRBV18,TGTGCCAGCTCACCCGATCCAGACAAGGAAGCTTTCTTT,CASSPDPDKEAFF
TRBD1,.,TRBJ2-3,TRBV18,TGTGCCACCCTCGGGGCAGGGGGCGATACGCAGTATTTT,CATLGAGGDTQYF
TRBD2,.,TRBJ2-1,TRBV3-1/TRBV3-2,TGTGCCAGCAGCCAAGAGCGGCGCGGGAGGCCCAGCTCCTACAATGAGCAGTTCTTC,CASSQERRGRPSSYNEQFF
TRBD1,.,TRBJ2-5,TRBV5-1,TGCGCCAGCAGTTTTCCCGGGACAGGGGAAGAGACCCAGTACTTC,CASSFPGTGEETQYF
TRBD1,.,TRBJ2-7,TRBV7-9,TGTGCCAGCAGCGGGACAGGGGGATACGAGCAGTACTTC,CASSGTGGYEQYF
TRBD1,.,TRBJ1-6,TRBV18,TGTGCCAGCTCACCACTCCGGGACAGGGACTCACCCCTCCACTTT,CASSPLRDRDSPLHF
TRBD1,.,TRBJ2-1,TRBV4-3,TGCGCCAGCAGCCAAAATGCCGGGACAGGGGGCATCAATGAGCAGTTCTTC,CASSQNAGTGGINEQFF
.,.,TRBJ1-5,TRBV21-1,TGTGCCAGCAGCAAAAAAGACAGGGGGCAAGGGCAGCCCCAGCATTTT,CASSKKDRGQGQPQHF
.,.,TRBJ1-3,TRBV18,TGTGCCAGCTCACCTGACATTGTGGGTTCCTCTGGAAACACCATATATTTT,CASSPDIVGSSGNTIYF